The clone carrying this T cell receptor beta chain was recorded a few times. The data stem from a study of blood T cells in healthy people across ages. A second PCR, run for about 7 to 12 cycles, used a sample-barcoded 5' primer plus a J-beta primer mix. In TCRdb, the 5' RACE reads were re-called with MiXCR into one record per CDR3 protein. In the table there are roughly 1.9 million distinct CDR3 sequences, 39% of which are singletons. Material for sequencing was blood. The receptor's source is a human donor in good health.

In DNA form, the CDR3 reads TGTGCCAGCAGCGGACCTCGGACAGGTCCAGCTGAAGCTTTCTTT. Its translation is CASSGPRTGPAEAFF. The genes are TRBV6-1 and TRBJ1-1, with 7 bases matching TRBD1. Germline V lookup: CDR1 MNHNS, CDR2 SASEGT. Germline trimming cut 6 bases from V and 6 bases from J; bases unmatched to any gene: 13. CDR3 size: 15 residues.